A selection of T cell receptor beta chains follows, all from one sample in a study of cytomegalovirus exposure and HLA in healthy donors. The table came from immunoSEQ multiplex PCR; TCRdb's copy has only in-frame clones and leaves some out. The sample consists of approximately 150,000 clones, approximately 81% of them appearing once. The specimen sequenced was PBMCs. Receptors were obtained from a boy aged 2-15 years in good health and CMV-seronegative. Both conserved end residues are part of each CDR3. Fields, in order: V gene, J gene, D gene, clone size, CDR3 protein, CDR3 DNA. The D gene is left open where the match is weak. Expanded clones get a size class; other rows say once, few or many, or leave the size out.

TRBV25-1	TRBJ1-2	NA	NA	CASSDSFEMEAGYTF	TGTGCCAGCAGTGACTCATTTGAGATGGAGGCTGGCTACACCTTC
TRBV5-1	TRBJ1-2	NA	NA	CASGLIGTLVLGYTF	TGCGCCAGCGGGCTTATTGGGACACTGGTCCTTGGCTACACCTTC
TRBV7-9	TRBJ2-1	TRBD2	NA	CASSLPAGEPRNEQFF	TGTGCCAGCAGCTTACCAGCGGGGGAGCCTCGCAATGAGCAGTTCTTC
TRBV5-6	TRBJ2-1	TRBD2	NA	CASRKTLAGGPANEQFF	TGTGCCAGCAGGAAAACACTAGCGGGGGGGCCGGCTAATGAGCAGTTCTTC
TRBV2	TRBJ2-7	TRBD1	NA	CASLLYGTGIHEQYF	TGTGCCAGCCTACTTTACGGGACAGGGATCCACGAGCAGTACTTC
TRBV21-1	TRBJ1-5	NA	NA	CASIPGRQGTLWGNQPQHF	TGTGCCAGCATCCCAGGGAGGCAGGGTACCCTCTGGGGCAATCAGCCCCAGCATTTT
TRBV18	TRBJ1-2	TRBD1	NA	CASSRKEGANGYTF	TGTGCCAGCTCACGGAAAGAGGGGGCAAATGGCTACACCTTC
TRBV28	TRBJ2-7	TRBD1	NA	CASRRDRLYEQYF	TGTGCCAGCAGGCGGGACAGGCTATACGAGCAGTACTTC
TRBV5-1	TRBJ2-7	TRBD1	NA	CASRHRGIEQYF	TGCGCCAGCAGACACAGGGGTATCGAGCAGTACTTC
TRBV5-1	TRBJ2-2	TRBD2	NA	CASSLRLAGNTGELFF	TGCGCCAGCAGCTTACGTCTAGCGGGGAACACCGGGGAGCTGTTTTTT
TRBV18	TRBJ1-1	NA	NA	CASSPQMNTEAFF	TGTGCCAGCTCACCCCAAATGAACACTGAAGCTTTCTTT
TRBV10-3	TRBJ2-3	TRBD2	NA	CAISDRSSGGQLGTDTQYF	TGTGCCATCAGTGATCGGTCTAGCGGGGGCCAGCTCGGCACAGATACGCAGTATTTT
TRBV19	TRBJ2-7	TRBD1	NA	CASSMDRRSYEQYF	TGTGCCAGTAGTATGGACAGGCGATCTTACGAGCAGTACTTC
TRBV11-2	TRBJ1-1	NA	few	CASSFVLGSTEAFF	TGTGCCAGCAGCTTTGTACTAGGTAGCACTGAAGCTTTCTTT
TRBV29-1	TRBJ2-6	TRBD1	NA	CSGLIQTGKMPSSGANVLTF	TGCAGCGGCCTTATCCAGACAGGGAAGATGCCCAGCTCTGGGGCCAACGTCCTGACTTTC
TRBV4-3	TRBJ1-5	TRBD1	NA	CASSLQGGQPQHF	TGCGCCAGCAGCCTACAGGGGGGGCAGCCCCAGCATTTT
TRBV6-1	TRBJ2-1	NA	NA	CASSVGGAYNEQFF	TGTGCCAGCAGTGTAGGCGGGGCATACAATGAGCAGTTCTTC
TRBV7-3	TRBJ1-1	NA	NA	CASSPQVGGGTEAFF	TGTGCCAGCAGCCCCCAGGTTGGGGGAGGCACTGAAGCTTTCTTT
TRBV25-1	TRBJ1-1	NA	NA	CASSRTGIKGEAFF	TGTGCCAGCTCTAGAACCGGGATCAAAGGGGAAGCTTTCTTT
TRBV6-6	TRBJ1-1	NA	NA	CASSRGTGSGAFF	TGTGCCAGCAGTAGAGGCACCGGGAGCGGAGCTTTCTTT
TRBV5-1	TRBJ1-2	NA	once	CASSLGGGRPLYGYTF	TGCGCCAGCAGCCTGGGGGGGGGACGACCGCTCTATGGCTACACCTTC
TRBV7-8	TRBJ2-2	NA	once	CASSLVGGTGELFF	TGTGCCAGCAGCTTAGTCGGGGGCACCGGGGAGCTGTTTTTT
TRBV5-4	TRBJ2-7	NA	NA	CASSGDSYEQYF	TGTGCCAGCAGCGGAGACTCCTACGAGCAGTACTTC
TRBV30	TRBJ1-2	NA	NA	CAWSDTEGGGYGYTF	TGTGCCTGGAGTGACACGGAGGGAGGAGGATATGGCTACACCTTC
TRBV4-2	TRBJ2-3	NA	NA	CASSQTGGAEDTQYF	TGTGCCAGCTCTCAAACAGGGGGGGCAGAAGATACGCAGTATTTT
TRBV9	TRBJ1-3	NA	NA	CASSVELSGNPGNTIYF	TGTGCCAGCAGCGTAGAATTATCAGGGAACCCTGGAAACACCATATATTTT
TRBV19	TRBJ1-5	NA	NA	CASSFLQGGNQPQHF	TGTGCCAGTAGTTTCTTACAGGGAGGCAATCAGCCCCAGCATTTT
TRBV27	TRBJ2-7	NA	NA	CASRVEGAVSSYEQYF	TGTGCCAGCAGAGTAGAGGGAGCGGTGAGCTCCTACGAGCAGTACTTC
TRBV6-1	TRBJ2-7	TRBD1	NA	CASNEGTGSYEQYF	TGTGCCAGCAATGAAGGGACAGGGTCCTACGAGCAGTACTTC
TRBV10-3	TRBJ2-1	NA	NA	CAISDQGSDEQFF	TGTGCCATCAGTGATCAGGGGTCTGATGAGCAGTTCTTC
TRBV23-1	TRBJ1-1	NA	once	CASSQIKRSATEAFF	TGCGCCAGCAGTCAAATCAAACGGTCTGCCACCGAAGCTTTCTTT
TRBV11-2	TRBJ1-4	NA	NA	CASSQTRTLNEKLFF	TGTGCCAGCAGCCAGACCCGGACACTTAATGAAAAACTGTTTTTT
TRBV5-4	TRBJ2-7	NA	NA	CASSSKSRDYEQYF	TGTGCCAGCAGCTCCAAGAGCCGCGACTACGAGCAGTACTTC
TRBV20-1	TRBJ1-3	NA	NA	CSASGELRAHF	TGCAGTGCTAGCGGGGAGCTCCGGGCTCATTTT
TRBV5-1	TRBJ1-3	NA	NA	CASSLESLVFLWSNTIYF	TGCGCCAGCAGCTTGGAGAGTCTGGTCTTCCTTTGGAGTAACACCATATATTTT
TRBV10-3	TRBJ1-5	NA	NA	CAIRGHRNQPQHF	TGTGCCATCAGAGGACATCGGAATCAGCCCCAGCATTTT
TRBV27	TRBJ2-1	NA	NA	CASSLSHGSSYNEQFF	TGTGCCAGCAGTTTATCCCACGGGAGCTCCTACAATGAGCAGTTCTTC
TRBV11-2	TRBJ2-2	TRBD1	NA	CASSLTGGLTPGELFF	TGTGCCAGCAGCCTAACAGGGGGTCTTACACCGGGGGAGCTGTTTTTT
TRBV6-1	TRBJ2-3	TRBD2	NA	CASSEVGGGVSDTQYF	TGTGCCAGCAGTGAGGTGGGCGGGGGTGTTTCGGATACGCAGTATTTT
TRBV13	TRBJ1-1	NA	NA	CASSFEEFTEAFF	TGTGCCAGCAGCTTCGAGGAATTCACTGAAGCTTTCTTT
TRBV6-1	TRBJ1-1	NA	NA	CASSVDGDTEAFF	TGTGCCAGCAGTGTCGACGGAGACACTGAAGCTTTCTTT
TRBV28	TRBJ2-1	NA	NA	CASSLTGVSYNEQFF	TGTGCCAGCAGTTTGACGGGAGTTTCCTACAATGAGCAGTTCTTC
TRBV27	TRBJ1-5	TRBD1	NA	CASGGTVFQPQHF	TGTGCCAGCGGAGGGACAGTTTTTCAGCCCCAGCATTTT
TRBV7-9	TRBJ2-3	TRBD1	NA	CASSFSGQATDTQYF	TGTGCCAGCAGCTTCTCGGGACAGGCCACAGATACGCAGTATTTT
TRBV19	TRBJ1-1	NA	NA	CASSGRGLAEAFF	TGTGCCAGTAGTGGCAGAGGGTTGGCTGAAGCTTTCTTT
TRBV9	TRBJ2-3	NA	NA	CASSVAWVVGAARSDTQYF	TGTGCCAGCAGCGTAGCCTGGGTTGTTGGGGCCGCTCGTTCAGATACGCAGTATTTT
TRBV18	TRBJ2-1	TRBD2	once	CASSPQRERPNNEQFF	TGTGCCAGCTCACCACAGCGGGAGCGACCCAACAATGAGCAGTTCTTC
TRBV7-9	TRBJ1-5	TRBD1	NA	CASSTGQGNQPQHF	TGTGCCAGCAGCACAGGACAGGGCAATCAGCCCCAGCATTTT
TRBV10-3	TRBJ2-3	TRBD1	NA	CATGDRPSTDTQYF	TGTGCCACCGGGGACAGACCTAGCACAGATACGCAGTATTTT